The sequence of this T cell receptor beta chain was determined in a study of T cells in Graves' hyperthyroidism and ophthalmopathy. Overall study results and limits: In the blood, most expanded thyroid clonotypes above 0.001 appeared as well. Model output signaled ophthalmopathy a median around 6.9 months ahead of onset.

No progression to ophthalmopathy during 18 months of follow-up defined stable disease. The study based diagnoses on clinical symptoms, serum thyroxine and TRAb, thyroid ultrasound and orbital computed tomography. This clonotype showed up many times. The antigen remains unidentified. CDR1 is SEHNR and CDR2 is FQNEAQ in the germline V gene (reference sequence). The CDR3 extends over 14 amino acids. The V and J ends lost 2 bases and 6 bases respectively, with 13 bases between them. Amplification targeted TCR beta CDR3 regions from RNA transcripts. In the first-round RT-PCR of the TCR CDR3, the HTBI primer set was used. MiXCR was run by TCRdb on the multiplex PCR reads, yielding one entry per CDR3 protein. This sample has approximately 330,000 distinct CDR3 sequences, with 15% to 20% found just once.

The TCR was taken from a woman aged 50 to 65 with Graves' hyperthyroidism. Sequencing was performed on blood. The rearrangement joins TRBV7-9 to TRBJ1-2; D is perhaps TRBD1 (6 bases). DNA for the CDR3: TGTGCCAGCAGCTTAAGGCAGGGGACACATGGCTACACCTTC. Protein sequence: CASSLRQGTHGYTF.